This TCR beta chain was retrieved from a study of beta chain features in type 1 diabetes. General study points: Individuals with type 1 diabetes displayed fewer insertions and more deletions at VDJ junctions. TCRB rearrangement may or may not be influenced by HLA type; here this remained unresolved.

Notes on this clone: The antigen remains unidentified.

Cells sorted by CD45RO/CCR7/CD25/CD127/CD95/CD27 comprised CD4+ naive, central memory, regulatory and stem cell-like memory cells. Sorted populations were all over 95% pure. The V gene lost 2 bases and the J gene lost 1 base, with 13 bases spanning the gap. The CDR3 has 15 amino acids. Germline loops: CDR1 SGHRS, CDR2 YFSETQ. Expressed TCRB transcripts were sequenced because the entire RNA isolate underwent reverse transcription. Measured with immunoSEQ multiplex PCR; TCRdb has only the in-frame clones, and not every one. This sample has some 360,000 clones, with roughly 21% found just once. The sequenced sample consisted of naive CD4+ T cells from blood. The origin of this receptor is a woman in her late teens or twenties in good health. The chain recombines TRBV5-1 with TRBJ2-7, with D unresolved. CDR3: CASSFIQVPSYEQYF. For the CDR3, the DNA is TGCGCCAGCAGCTTTATTCAGGTTCCTTCCTACGAGCAGTACTTC.